This entry lists 2 T cell receptor beta chains sequenced from one sample in a study of beta chain features in type 1 diabetes. Of the isolated RNA, all was reverse transcribed, and so the sequenced material was expressed TCRB transcripts. The table came from immunoSEQ multiplex PCR; TCRdb's copy has only in-frame clones and leaves some out. The sample holds 250,000 or so clones, about 71% seen once. Sequencing was carried out using naive CD4+ T cells from blood. These receptors were collected from a man aged 30 to 39 in good health.

The chain couples TRBV2 to TRBJ2-2; TRBD1 matches at 7 bases. The length of the CDR3 is 15 residues. Unmatched junction bases numbered 10, after V lost 5 bases and J lost 7 bases. Germline lookup yields CDR1 SNHLY and CDR2 FYNNEI. CDR3: CASSKQGLLSGELFF. As DNA, the CDR3 is TGTGCCAGCAGTAAACAGGGGCTCTTGAGCGGGGAGCTGTTTTTT.

V usage is TRBV25-1 and J usage is TRBJ1-1, with unresolved D. The V gene's germline CDR1 is MGHDK and CDR2 SYGVNS. V lost 4 bases and J 0 bases, leaving 3 bases between the germline ends. The CDR3 sequence is 12 residues long. The CDR3 DNA sequence: TGTGCCAGCAGTGGGGTGAACACTGAAGCTTTCTTT. Translating gives CASSGVNTEAFF.